This record covers a single TCR beta chain. The sample comes from a study of blood T cell repertoires in COVID-19. Background on the study: Samples of COVID-19 (acute and convalescent) were obtained from the United States, Italy and Spain. The cDNA or gDNA used as material had been derived from T cells, B-cell-depleted T cells, or PBMCs.

In the authors' workflow: It was from reference gene primer amplification that nucleated cell counts were estimated. The table came from immunoSEQ multiplex PCR; TCRdb's copy has only in-frame clones and leaves some out. The V and J calls and clone size come from that table; D and trimming were worked out from the DNA. The sample lists about 140,000 clones; about four fifths were seen once. Clinical history reported by participants formed the basis on which cohorts were assigned. The TCR originated in a woman aged 50 to 65 with acute COVID-19. The sample comprised PBMCs or T cells enriched from blood (not recorded which).

The CDR3 DNA reads TGTGCCACCAGTGATCCCCGGGACAGCGCCAGGGAGCAGTACTTC. This codes for CATSDPRDSAREQYF. The chain is built from TRBV24-1 and TRBJ2-7; TRBD1 matches 7 bases. This CDR3 contains 15 residues. Trimming removed 3 bases from V and 7 bases from J; junction bases left unmatched: 11. The germline V gene encodes CDR1 KGHDR and CDR2 SFDVKD.